This entry lists 8 T cell receptor beta chains sequenced from one sample in a study of post-analysis software for immune sequencing data. Incorporated into the TCR beta cDNA libraries were unique molecular identifiers, which served to reduce PCR and sequencing biases. TCRdb redid the calling of the PCR reads with MiXCR, one entry per CDR3 protein. The profile covers 180,000 or so distinct CDR3 sequences, with approximately 30% appearing a single time and approximately 3.6% taken by the ten largest. Their antigens remain unidentified. Study-wide results and limits: The study found TRBV5-6, TRBV5-1 and TRBV20-1 among five or six TRBV segments more frequent in patients than controls.

Material for sequencing was blood. Receptor source: a girl between 2 and 17 years old with multiple sclerosis.

The V and J genes are TRBV6-5 and TRBJ1-6, with TRBD1 as a possible D gene (6 bases). Per germline, CDR1 MNHEY and CDR2 SVGAGI. Between the trimmed V and J ends, which lost 2 bases and 4 bases, there was a span of 9 bases. The CDR3 runs to 15 residues. CDR3 amino acids: CASSYKDRYNSPLHF. CDR3 coding DNA: TGTGCCAGCAGTTACAAGGACAGATATAATTCACCCCTCCACTTT.

This clonotype appeared many times. The chain is built from TRBV5-1 and TRBJ2-7; D may be TRBD1 (5 bases). Germline values: CDR1 SGHRS, CDR2 YFSETQ. V dropped 0 bases and J dropped 3 bases, with 7 bases sitting between them. This CDR3 contains 13 residues. DNA for the CDR3: TGCGCCAGCAGCTTGGGACAGAGCTACGAGCAGTACTTC. Its protein product is CASSLGQSYEQYF.

This chain joins TRBV18 and TRBJ1-6; D not certain. Germline V gene lookup returns CDR1 KGHSH and CDR2 LQKENI. This CDR3 has 14 residues. With 5 bases removed from V and 10 bases from J, the gap between germline ends came to 15 bases. The CDR3 loop is CASSSSGERSPLHF. The CDR3 coding sequence is TGTGCCAGCTCATCCTCGGGAGAGCGATCACCCCTCCACTTT.

This clonotype was picked up a small number of times. V is TRBV5-1 and J is TRBJ1-5; D may be TRBD1 (6 bases). The CDR3 runs 14 residues. V lost 4 bases and J lost 4, with 12 bases in between. Per germline, CDR1 SGHRS and CDR2 YFSETQ. CDR3 protein: CASSTGTPNQPQHF. In nucleotides, the CDR3 is TGCGCCAGCAGCACGGGGACACCGAATCAGCCCCAGCATTTT.

J is TRBJ1-6 and V is TRBV7-2; 8 nucleotides align to TRBD1. Losses at the gene ends were 3 bases for V and 7 bases for J; bases not matched to a gene: 5. CDR1 is SGHTA and CDR2 is FQGNSA in the germline V gene. The CDR3 runs 15 residues. The CDR3 bases are TGTGCCAGCAGCTTGTTAGACAGGGGAAATTCACCCCTCCACTTT. Protein product: CASSLLDRGNSPLHF.

This clonotype was counted many times. This chain joins TRBV28 and TRBJ2-7, with D possibly matching TRBD2 (5 bases). The CDR3 contains 13 residues. Per the germline V gene, CDR1 is MDHEN and CDR2 is SYDVKM. V lost 2 bases, J lost 7 bases, and 12 bases lay in between. The DNA for the CDR3 is TGTGCCAGCAGTTTACTGAGGTCGGGGGAGCAGTACTTC. Amino acid sequence: CASSLLRSGEQYF. The full variable domain, its missing parts supplied by reference TRBV28 and TRBJ2-7, is DVKVTQSSRYLVKRTGEKVFLECVQDMDHENMFWYRQDPGLGLRLIYFSYDVKMKEKGDIPEGYSVSREKKERFSLILESASTNQTSMYLCASSLLRSGEQYFGPGTRLTVT.

This clonotype was observed a handful of times. J is TRBJ1-1 and V is TRBV20-1; weak D call: TRBD1 (6 bases). The CDR3 has 14 residues. The V and J ends lost 6 bases and 5 bases respectively, with 19 bases between them. Per the germline V gene, CDR1 is DFQATT and CDR2 is SNEGSKA (reference sequence). The CDR3 coding sequence is TGCAGTGCCCGCAAGATGGAAGGGGGGACTGAAGCTTTCTTT. Its protein is CSARKMEGGTEAFF.

This clonotype occurred many times. The V gene is TRBV7-9, the J gene TRBJ2-6; D call uncertain. There are 15 residues in the CDR3. CDR1 is SEHNR and CDR2 is FQNEAQ in the germline V gene (reference sequence). V lost 5 bases, J lost 1 base, and 9 bases lay in between. The CDR3 loop is CASSLRWSGANVLTF. For the CDR3, the DNA is TGTGCCAGCAGCCTCAGGTGGTCTGGGGCCAACGTCCTGACTTTC.